A selection of T cell receptor beta chains follows, all from one sample in a study of cytomegalovirus exposure and HLA in healthy donors. The protocol was immunoSEQ multiplex PCR, while the TCRdb copy is restricted to in-frame clones and leaves out a portion. Of 150,000 to 200,000 clones listed, around four fifths were seen once; the top ten hold over 1.1%. The specimen sequenced was PBMCs. These receptors all stem from a male donor in good health and CMV-seronegative. Both conserved end residues are part of each CDR3. The order of the fields is clone size, V gene, J gene, D gene, CDR3 protein, CDR3 DNA. A D gene is named only where the DNA matches it firmly. Size values are once, few and many counts, or a class for expanded clones, and some rows have none.

clone size: -; V gene: TRBV7-2; J gene: TRBJ1-5; D gene: -; CDR3 protein: CASSSMGRVDQPQHF; CDR3 DNA: TGTGCCAGCAGCTCTATGGGCAGGGTCGATCAGCCCCAGCATTTT
clone size: once; V gene: TRBV18; J gene: TRBJ1-1; D gene: TRBD1; CDR3 protein: CASSYGQGATEAFF; CDR3 DNA: TGTGCCAGCTCATACGGACAGGGGGCCACTGAAGCTTTCTTT
clone size: -; V gene: TRBV6-1; J gene: TRBJ2-7; D gene: TRBD1; CDR3 protein: CASRFWTGYEQYF; CDR3 DNA: TGTGCCAGCAGGTTCTGGACAGGGTACGAGCAGTACTTC
clone size: -; V gene: TRBV29-1; J gene: TRBJ2-2; D gene: TRBD1; CDR3 protein: CSVVTGQGYGELFF; CDR3 DNA: TGCAGCGTTGTGACGGGACAGGGCTACGGGGAGCTGTTTTTT
clone size: -; V gene: TRBV5-1; J gene: TRBJ2-1; D gene: TRBD1; CDR3 protein: CASSVGQGGVNEQFF; CDR3 DNA: TGCGCCAGCAGCGTGGGACAGGGGGGAGTCAATGAGCAGTTCTTC
clone size: once; V gene: TRBV6-1; J gene: TRBJ2-5; D gene: -; CDR3 protein: CASSEGPGQQETQYF; CDR3 DNA: TGTGCCAGCAGTGAAGGGCCAGGACAACAAGAGACCCAGTACTTC
clone size: -; V gene: TRBV5-1; J gene: TRBJ2-7; D gene: TRBD2; CDR3 protein: CASSWGVAGVREQYF; CDR3 DNA: TGCGCCAGCAGCTGGGGGGTAGCGGGAGTACGCGAGCAGTACTTC
clone size: -; V gene: TRBV27; J gene: TRBJ2-6; D gene: -; CDR3 protein: CASTRNSGANVLTF; CDR3 DNA: TGTGCCAGCACCAGGAACTCTGGGGCCAACGTCCTGACTTTC
clone size: few; V gene: TRBV7-2; J gene: TRBJ2-3; D gene: -; CDR3 protein: CASSLVSSDTQYF; CDR3 DNA: TGTGCCAGCAGCTTAGTTAGCTCAGATACGCAGTATTTT
clone size: -; V gene: TRBV6-5; J gene: TRBJ1-2; D gene: -; CDR3 protein: CASSYSVANYGYTF; CDR3 DNA: TGTGCCAGCAGTTACTCGGTAGCTAACTATGGCTACACCTTC
clone size: -; V gene: TRBV5-1; J gene: TRBJ2-1; D gene: -; CDR3 protein: CASSFGTVDEQFF; CDR3 DNA: TGCGCCAGCAGCTTCGGCACAGTGGATGAGCAGTTCTTC
clone size: few; V gene: TRBV28; J gene: TRBJ1-3; D gene: -; CDR3 protein: CASLPLRGNTIYF; CDR3 DNA: TGTGCCAGTCTCCCCCTACGGGGAAACACCATATATTTT
clone size: -; V gene: TRBV7-9; J gene: TRBJ1-2; D gene: -; CDR3 protein: CASSLDGVYGYTF; CDR3 DNA: TGTGCCAGCAGCTTAGATGGAGTCTATGGCTACACCTTC
clone size: -; V gene: TRBV5-1; J gene: TRBJ2-7; D gene: -; CDR3 protein: CASSSNYEQYF; CDR3 DNA: TGCGCCAGCAGCTCAAACTACGAGCAGTACTTC
clone size: -; V gene: TRBV6-5; J gene: TRBJ1-5; D gene: -; CDR3 protein: CASSTTAGSNQPQHF; CDR3 DNA: TGTGCCAGCAGTACCACAGCAGGTAGCAATCAGCCCCAGCATTTT
clone size: -; V gene: TRBV5-1; J gene: TRBJ1-1; D gene: -; CDR3 protein: CASSLVLGAPTEAFF; CDR3 DNA: TGCGCCAGCAGCTTGGTTCTGGGGGCGCCCACTGAAGCTTTCTTT
clone size: once; V gene: TRBV9; J gene: TRBJ2-6; D gene: -; CDR3 protein: CASSVANSGANVLTF; CDR3 DNA: TGTGCCAGCAGCGTAGCCAACTCTGGGGCCAACGTCCTGACTTTC
clone size: -; V gene: TRBV28; J gene: TRBJ1-2; D gene: TRBD1; CDR3 protein: CASSSRTGDGYTF; CDR3 DNA: TGTGCCAGCAGTTCCCGGACAGGGGATGGCTACACCTTC
clone size: -; V gene: TRBV19; J gene: TRBJ2-3; D gene: TRBD2; CDR3 protein: CASSIVQGGTDTQYF; CDR3 DNA: TGTGCCAGTAGTATAGTCCAGGGAGGGACAGATACGCAGTATTTT
clone size: -; V gene: TRBV29-1; J gene: TRBJ1-2; D gene: -; CDR3 protein: CSVATDRANYGYTF; CDR3 DNA: TGCAGCGTTGCCACAGACAGAGCTAACTATGGCTACACCTTC
clone size: once; V gene: TRBV28; J gene: TRBJ2-7; D gene: TRBD1; CDR3 protein: CASSSGTDLLEQYF; CDR3 DNA: TGTGCCAGCAGTTCCGGGACAGACCTCTTAGAGCAGTACTTC
clone size: -; V gene: TRBV27; J gene: TRBJ2-7; D gene: TRBD2; CDR3 protein: CASSTGLAGVRGSEQYF; CDR3 DNA: TGTGCCAGCAGTACGGGACTAGCGGGAGTAAGGGGGAGCGAGCAGTACTTC
clone size: -; V gene: TRBV7-2; J gene: TRBJ2-2; D gene: -; CDR3 protein: CASRKPENTGELFF; CDR3 DNA: TGTGCCAGCAGGAAACCAGAGAACACCGGGGAGCTGTTTTTT
clone size: few; V gene: TRBV7-9; J gene: TRBJ2-7; D gene: TRBD1; CDR3 protein: CASSSQPSGQKEYEQYF; CDR3 DNA: TGTGCCAGCAGCTCTCAACCTTCGGGACAGAAAGAGTACGAGCAGTACTTC
clone size: -; V gene: TRBV28; J gene: TRBJ2-1; D gene: TRBD2; CDR3 protein: CASSSSGRTNNEQFF; CDR3 DNA: TGTGCCAGCAGTTCTAGCGGGAGGACCAACAATGAGCAGTTCTTC
clone size: few; V gene: TRBV19; J gene: TRBJ1-5; D gene: -; CDR3 protein: CASSIEYSNQPQHF; CDR3 DNA: TGTGCCAGTAGTATAGAGTATAGCAATCAGCCCCAGCATTTT
clone size: -; V gene: TRBV6-1; J gene: TRBJ2-1; D gene: -; CDR3 protein: CASDPSGQSYNEQFF; CDR3 DNA: TGTGCCAGCGATCCCAGTGGACAATCCTACAATGAGCAGTTCTTC
clone size: -; V gene: TRBV27; J gene: TRBJ1-6; D gene: -; CDR3 protein: CASALRLGGTSSYNSPLHF; CDR3 DNA: TGTGCCAGCGCCCTAAGGCTCGGGGGTACTAGCTCCTATAATTCACCCCTCCACTTT
clone size: -; V gene: TRBV5-1; J gene: TRBJ2-1; D gene: -; CDR3 protein: CASSLGGRSTDEQFF; CDR3 DNA: TGCGCCAGCAGCTTGGGGGGCAGGTCCACGGATGAGCAGTTCTTC
clone size: -; V gene: TRBV5-6; J gene: TRBJ2-3; D gene: TRBD2; CDR3 protein: CASSSATSGGPDTQYF; CDR3 DNA: TGTGCCAGCAGCTCCGCGACTAGCGGCGGACCAGATACGCAGTATTTT
clone size: -; V gene: TRBV14; J gene: TRBJ2-2; D gene: -; CDR3 protein: CASSQLDTTGELFF; CDR3 DNA: TGTGCCAGCAGCCAATTGGACACCACCGGGGAGCTGTTTTTT
clone size: -; V gene: TRBV5-1; J gene: TRBJ2-7; D gene: -; CDR3 protein: CASSPLAGYEQYF; CDR3 DNA: TGCGCCAGCTCCCCTCTGGCAGGGTACGAGCAGTACTTC
clone size: -; V gene: TRBV18; J gene: TRBJ2-7; D gene: TRBD1; CDR3 protein: CASSPGTGMYEQYF; CDR3 DNA: TGTGCCAGCTCACCCGGGACAGGGATGTACGAGCAGTACTTC
clone size: -; V gene: TRBV18; J gene: TRBJ2-7; D gene: -; CDR3 protein: CASSPPEDYEQYF; CDR3 DNA: TGTGCCAGCTCACCACCGGAGGACTACGAGCAGTACTTC
clone size: few; V gene: TRBV5-4; J gene: TRBJ1-6; D gene: -; CDR3 protein: CASSTGAGYNSPLHF; CDR3 DNA: TGTGCCAGCAGCACTGGGGCCGGCTATAATTCACCCCTCCACTTT
clone size: -; V gene: TRBV29-1; J gene: TRBJ2-5; D gene: TRBD2; CDR3 protein: CSVEDRGSGVQETQYF; CDR3 DNA: TGCAGCGTTGAAGATCGAGGTAGCGGGGTTCAAGAGACCCAGTACTTC
clone size: once; V gene: TRBV2; J gene: TRBJ1-1; D gene: -; CDR3 protein: CASSGQEVYTEAFF; CDR3 DNA: TGTGCCAGCAGTGGACAGGAAGTATACACTGAAGCTTTCTTT
clone size: -; V gene: TRBV9; J gene: TRBJ2-3; D gene: TRBD2; CDR3 protein: CASSAWTSGGTDTQYF; CDR3 DNA: TGTGCCAGCAGCGCCTGGACTAGCGGGGGGACAGATACGCAGTATTTT
clone size: -; V gene: TRBV15; J gene: TRBJ2-5; D gene: TRBD2; CDR3 protein: CATTRDYNSETQYF; CDR3 DNA: TGTGCCACCACCCGGGACTATAACTCGGAGACCCAGTACTTC
clone size: -; V gene: TRBV18; J gene: TRBJ2-5; D gene: -; CDR3 protein: CASSPAGSYQETQYF; CDR3 DNA: TGTGCCAGCTCACCGGCGGGGTCATACCAAGAGACCCAGTACTTC
clone size: few; V gene: TRBV7-9; J gene: TRBJ2-7; D gene: -; CDR3 protein: CSSSSGFDEQYF; CDR3 DNA: TGTTCCAGCAGCTCAGGGTTCGACGAGCAGTACTTC
clone size: -; V gene: TRBV9; J gene: TRBJ1-6; D gene: -; CDR3 protein: CASSVGLSSPLHF; CDR3 DNA: TGTGCCAGCAGCGTAGGATTAAGCTCACCCCTCCACTTT
clone size: -; V gene: TRBV4-2; J gene: TRBJ1-1; D gene: TRBD1; CDR3 protein: CASQGQDRRTEAFF; CDR3 DNA: TGTGCCAGCCAGGGACAGGATAGGCGCACTGAAGCTTTCTTT
clone size: -; V gene: TRBV7-9; J gene: TRBJ2-2; D gene: -; CDR3 protein: CASSRSALQAGELFF; CDR3 DNA: TGTGCCAGCAGCCGCTCGGCCCTCCAGGCCGGGGAGCTGTTTTTT
clone size: -; V gene: TRBV30; J gene: TRBJ1-5; D gene: -; CDR3 protein: CALEEAGNQPQHF; CDR3 DNA: TGTGCCCTGGAGGAGGCGGGCAATCAGCCCCAGCATTTT
clone size: -; V gene: TRBV18; J gene: TRBJ1-2; D gene: -; CDR3 protein: CASSPPQARGYTF; CDR3 DNA: TGTGCCAGCTCACCTCCCCAGGCTCGCGGCTACACCTTC
clone size: -; V gene: TRBV7-3; J gene: TRBJ2-1; D gene: -; CDR3 protein: CASSLSGGEYNEQFF; CDR3 DNA: TGTGCCAGCAGCTTAAGCGGGGGCGAATACAATGAGCAGTTCTTC
clone size: -; V gene: TRBV10-3; J gene: TRBJ1-2; D gene: -; CDR3 protein: CAIREGPHNYGYTF; CDR3 DNA: TGTGCCATCAGAGAGGGCCCTCATAACTATGGCTACACCTTC
clone size: -; V gene: TRBV2; J gene: TRBJ2-5; D gene: TRBD1; CDR3 protein: CASSLDRPQETQYF; CDR3 DNA: TGTGCCAGCAGCTTGGACAGGCCACAAGAGACCCAGTACTTC
clone size: -; V gene: TRBV9; J gene: TRBJ2-5; D gene: TRBD1; CDR3 protein: CASSAQGQGAREQYF; CDR3 DNA: TGTGCCAGCAGCGCGCAGGGACAGGGGGCGCGGGAGCAGTACTTC
clone size: -; V gene: TRBV15; J gene: TRBJ1-6; D gene: -; CDR3 protein: CATSREDNSPLHF; CDR3 DNA: TGTGCCACCAGCCGGGAGGATAATTCACCCCTCCACTTT
clone size: -; V gene: TRBV7-6; J gene: TRBJ1-3; D gene: -; CDR3 protein: CASSPQDPEYTIYF; CDR3 DNA: TGTGCCAGCAGCCCCCAGGATCCCGAGTACACCATATATTTT